These 26 T cell receptor beta chains came from one sample sequenced in a study of blood T cells in healthy people across ages. Primed by a sample-barcoded 5' primer and a J-beta primer mix, a second PCR proceeded for roughly 7 to 12 cycles. MiXCR, run by TCRdb on the 5' RACE reads, gives a single entry per CDR3 protein. This sample yields over 950,000 distinct CDR3 sequences, of which roughly two fifths are seen a single time; over 10% belongs to the top ten. Sequencing used blood. The receptor source for this set is a man between 18 and 29 years old in good health.

This clonotype was picked up a small number of times. The chain recombines TRBV7-3 with TRBJ2-1; D possibly uses TRBD1 or TRBD2 (6 bases each). V was trimmed by 5 bases and J by 5 bases, leaving 13 bases between them. The V gene's germline CDR1 is SGHTA and CDR2 FQGTGA. This CDR3 contains 14 residues. CDR3 DNA sequence: TGTGCCAGCAGCCGCTCGGGGGCAAACAATGAGCAGTTCTTC. Its translation is CASSRSGANNEQFF.

This clonotype was detected a few times. This chain connects TRBV19 to TRBJ1-2, with TRBD1 identical over 9 bases. The CDR3 runs to 15 residues. CDR1 and CDR2 from the germline V gene are LNHDA and SQIVND (reference sequence). V was clipped by 5 bases and J by 4 bases; unmatched bases: 8. The chain's CDR3 is CASSVTGTGSYGYTF. The CDR3 coding sequence is TGTGCCAGTAGTGTTACCGGGACAGGGAGCTATGGCTACACCTTC.

The J gene is TRBJ2-5, the V gene TRBV29-1; perhaps TRBD2 as D (5 bases). Germline lookup yields CDR1 SQVTM and CDR2 ANQGSEA. The CDR3 spans 12 residues. Trimming stripped 6 bases from V and 2 bases from J, with 10 bases between. CDR3 bases: TGCAGCGTGGACTGGAGACAAGAGACCCAGTACTTC. Protein: CSVDWRQETQYF.

Notes on this clonotype: A read error may account for a junction end that differs from germline. The V and J genes are TRBV9 and TRBJ2-7, with 9 bases fitting TRBD2. CDR3 length: 16 amino acids. The germline gives CDR1 SGDLS, CDR2 YYNGEE. The CDR3 DNA follows: TGTGCCAGCAGCGTAGATGCGGGGGGGACCTCCTACGAGCAGCACTTC. Amino acids: CASSVDAGGTSYEQHF.

Of note for this clonotype: The junction does not match germline at one end; this may be a read error. The rearrangement uses TRBV6-5 and TRBJ1-2; TRBD1 aligns across 10 bases. The CDR3 length is 14 residues. Germline V CDR1 and CDR2: MNHEY, SVGAGI. The CDR3 loop reads CTSSQSGQGGGYTF. CDR3 bases: TGTACCAGCAGTCAGTCAGGACAGGGGGGTGGCTACACCTTC.

This clonotype has only a few counts. The V gene is TRBV5-1, the J gene TRBJ2-1, with D perhaps TRBD2 (6 bases). The V gene's germline CDR1 is SGHRS and CDR2 YFSETQ. V was trimmed by 1 base and J by 4 bases, leaving 9 bases between them. The CDR3 spans 14 residues. Written as DNA, the CDR3 is TGCGCCAGCAGCTTGAGGGACTGGTACAATGAGCAGTTCTTC. Translating gives CASSLRDWYNEQFF.

This clonotype has just a few counts. CDR3 sequence: CASSSRVTTGELFF. The CDR3 nucleotides are TGTGCCAGCAGCAGCAGGGTTACGACCGGGGAGCTGTTTTTT. V gene TRBV7-3 combines with J gene TRBJ2-2, with D tentatively TRBD1 (5 bases). Germline V lookup: CDR1 SGHTA, CDR2 FQGTGA. V shed 5 bases and J shed 5 bases, with 12 bases lying between them. This CDR3 is 14 amino acids long.

As for this clonotype: The junction differs from germline at one of its ends, possibly a read error. The V and J genes are TRBV28 and TRBJ1-2; the D gene is possibly TRBD1 (6 bases). The germline gives CDR1 MDHEN, CDR2 SYDVKM. The CDR3 is 13 amino acids. The chain's CDR3 is CANSLQQGNGYTF. CDR3 nucleotides: TGTGCCAACAGTTTACAACAGGGAAATGGCTACACCTTC.

About this clonotype: A junction end diverges from the germline sequence, so it may reflect a read error. J is TRBJ1-1 and V is TRBV12-3 or TRBV12-4, with 7 bases lining up with TRBD1. The CDR3 has 14 residues. CDR3 DNA sequence: TGTGCCACCAGTATATTTACAGGGGCTAGTGAAGCTTTCTTT. It specifies CATSIFTGASEAFF.

As to this clonotype: Germline is not matched at one junction end, which may reflect a read error. This chain links TRBV2 with TRBJ1-2; 7 bases fit TRBD1. Germline CDR1 SNHLY, CDR2 FYNNEI. The CDR3 length is 15 residues. The CDR3 DNA sequence: TGTGCCGGCAGCGCCTACTCACAGGGGAGTTATGGCTACACCTTC. This encodes CAGSAYSQGSYGYTF.

The CDR3 loop reads CASSDKGGQGYNEQFF. For the CDR3, the DNA is TGTGCCAGTAGTGATAAAGGGGGACAGGGCTACAATGAGCAGTTCTTC. This chain joins TRBV19 and TRBJ2-1; the match to TRBD1 covers 9 bases. The CDR3 contains 16 residues. After removal of 5 bases from V and 3 bases from J, the junction contained 8 bases not matched to a gene. Germline lookup yields CDR1 LNHDA and CDR2 SQIVND (reference sequence).

V gene TRBV4-2 combines with J gene TRBJ2-3, with TRBD2 matching over 8 bases. V lost 0 bases and J lost 8; bases outside the gene matches: 13. The germline V gene encodes CDR1 LGHNA and CDR2 YNFKEQ. CDR3 length: 17 residues. CDR3 sequence reads: CASSQDASGGPPGTQYF. The CDR3 nucleotides read TGTGCCAGCAGCCAAGATGCCAGCGGGGGCCCCCCTGGTACGCAGTATTTT.

This clonotype came up a few times. The chain employs TRBV6-2 or TRBV6-3 and TRBJ2-3; no definite D call. The germline V and J ends were trimmed by 2 bases and 3 bases, with 18 bases remaining between them. Germline V gives CDR1 MNHEY, CDR2 SVGEGT. This CDR3 has 17 residues. The CDR3 is CASSYPSWGIGTDTQYF. The CDR3 DNA reads as TGTGCCAGCAGTTACCCTTCTTGGGGTATTGGAACAGATACGCAGTATTTT.

Points on this clonotype: This is likely a read error, given that the CDR3 carries no conserved phenylalanine or tryptophan at its end. CDR3 nucleotides: TGCAGCGTTGATTGGGTAGATACGCAGTATTCT. Amino acids: CSVDWVDTQYS. This rearrangement joins TRBV29-1 to TRBJ2-3; D is uncertain. The CDR3 consists of 11 residues. With 3 bases removed from V and 5 bases from J, the gap between germline ends came to 6 bases. CDR1 and CDR2 (germline): SQVTM, ANQGSEA.

This clonotype has more than one count but fewer than ten. Here the CDR3 DNA reads TGTGCCAGCAGTGAACAACCAGCCTACAATGAGCAGTACTTC. It codes for CASSEQPAYNEQYF. The chain carries TRBV28 and TRBJ2-1; unclear D gene. The DNA end is more similar to TRBJ2-7, so the J call may be wrong. The CDR3 has 14 amino acids. The V gene's germline CDR1 is MDHEN and CDR2 SYDVKM.

This sequence joins TRBV24-1 and TRBJ2-1, with D perhaps matching TRBD1 (5 bases). In germline, CDR1 is KGHDR, CDR2 SFDVKD. The CDR3 covers 15 residues. V was pared by 4 bases and J by 6 bases, with 15 bases between. Here the CDR3 reads CATSEGDHRGNEQFF. CDR3 DNA sequence: TGTGCCACCAGTGAAGGGGATCATAGAGGCAATGAGCAGTTCTTC.

The chain combines TRBV5-1 with TRBJ1-1; TRBD1 is a possible D gene (6 bases). The CDR3 contains 17 residues. Trimming left V 0 bases short and J 0 bases short, with 15 bases between. Germline V gives CDR1 SGHRS, CDR2 YFSETQ. Here the CDR3 DNA reads TGCGCCAGCAGCTTGGAAATCAGGGGCGGTCTGAACACTGAAGCTTTCTTT. Its translation is CASSLEIRGGLNTEAFF.

V and J are TRBV2 and TRBJ2-4; 8 bases fit TRBD1. CDR3 length equals 15 residues. The V segment lost 6 bases and the J segment 0 bases; nucleotides outside the gene matches: 4. Per germline, CDR1 SNHLY and CDR2 FYNNEI. The CDR3 reads CASRTGGLAKNIQYF. The CDR3 DNA reads TGTGCCAGCAGAACAGGGGGACTAGCCAAAAACATTCAGTACTTC. The variable domain in full, completed from reference TRBV2 and TRBJ2-4, reads EPEVTQTPSHQVTQMGQEVILRCVPISNHLYFYWYRQILGQKVEFLVSFYNNEISEKSEIFDDQFSVERPDGSNFTLKIRSTKLEDSAMYFCASRTGGLAKNIQYFGAGTRLSVL.

This clonotype appeared a few times. The chain has TRBV7-9 and TRBJ1-2, with D possibly being TRBD1 (5 bases). This CDR3 region has 15 residues. Trimming took off 4 bases at V and 3 bases at J, with 15 bases between the two ends. Germline V lookup: CDR1 SEHNR, CDR2 FQNEAQ (reference sequence). Here the CDR3 DNA reads TGTGCCAGCAGCTCTACCCCGGGCAGGGACTATGGCTACACCTTC. Protein product: CASSSTPGRDYGYTF.

The V gene is TRBV6-5, the J gene TRBJ2-2, with D unclear. The CDR3 contains 16 residues. The V and J ends lost 2 bases and 1 base respectively, with 11 bases between them. Per the germline V gene, CDR1 is MNHEY and CDR2 is SVGAGI. The CDR3 loop is CASSYDPSMNTGELFF. CDR3 nucleotide sequence: TGTGCCAGCAGTTACGATCCCTCCATGAACACCGGGGAGCTGTTTTTT.

The sample holds many counts of this clonotype. The rearrangement uses TRBV6-6 and TRBJ2-7; D is possibly TRBD2 (5 bases). The germline V gene encodes CDR1 MNHNY and CDR2 SVGAGI (reference sequence). Trimming removed 2 bases from V and 3 bases from J, with 11 bases in between. The CDR3 extends over 14 amino acids. In DNA form, the CDR3 reads TGTGCCAGCAGTTACGGGAGTGGGGACTACGAGCAGTACTTC. It yields the protein CASSYGSGDYEQYF.

The genes are TRBV6-2 or TRBV6-3 and TRBJ1-2; D uncertain. CDR1 is MNHEY and CDR2 is SVGEGT in the germline V gene. V dropped 4 bases and J dropped 8 bases, with 8 bases sitting between them. The CDR3 runs 11 residues. The CDR3 loop reads CASSSGWGYTF. CDR3 DNA sequence: TGTGCCAGCAGTTCCGGTTGGGGCTACACCTTC.

This clonotype turned up a few times. The gene calls are TRBV3-1 and TRBJ2-7; possibly TRBD2 for D (6 bases). V lost 4 bases to trimming and J lost 3 bases, with 19 bases between them. The CDR3 has 16 amino acids. CDR1 is LGHDT, CDR2 YNNKEL, per germline (reference sequence). CDR3 DNA sequence: TGTGCCAGCAGCCCGAAGGTAGCGGTGAACTTCTACGAGCAGTACTTC. This encodes CASSPKVAVNFYEQYF.

As regards this clonotype: A junction end diverges from the germline sequence, so it may reflect a read error. V gene TRBV7-9 combines with J gene TRBJ2-7; D is perhaps TRBD1 (5 bases). The V gene's germline CDR1 is SEHNR and CDR2 FQNEAQ (reference sequence). The CDR3 runs 15 residues. This CDR3 reads CASSLDTTGSHEQYF. DNA for the CDR3: TGTGCCAGCAGCTTGGACACGACGGGCTCCCACGAGCAGTACTTC.

This clonotype was seen more than once but under ten times. The rearrangement links TRBV6-2 or TRBV6-3 to TRBJ1-2; the D gene is possibly TRBD1 (6 bases). V lost 2 bases and J lost 4, with 20 bases in between. Germline V CDR1 and CDR2: MNHEY, SVGEGT. The CDR3 runs to 17 residues. The CDR3 region is CASSYARAGAILYGYTF. The DNA of the CDR3 is TGTGCCAGCAGTTACGCCAGGGCAGGGGCGATTCTCTATGGCTACACCTTC.

The V gene is TRBV4-3, the J gene TRBJ1-2, with 8 positions matching TRBD1. V shed 4 bases, J shed 4 bases, and the junction held 14 bases outside the gene matches. The CDR3 runs 17 residues. Per the germline V gene, CDR1 is LGHNA and CDR2 is YSLEER. The CDR3 region is CASSLLQGVPTSYGYTF. The CDR3 DNA reads as TGCGCCAGCAGCCTCTTACAGGGGGTTCCAACCTCCTATGGCTACACCTTC.